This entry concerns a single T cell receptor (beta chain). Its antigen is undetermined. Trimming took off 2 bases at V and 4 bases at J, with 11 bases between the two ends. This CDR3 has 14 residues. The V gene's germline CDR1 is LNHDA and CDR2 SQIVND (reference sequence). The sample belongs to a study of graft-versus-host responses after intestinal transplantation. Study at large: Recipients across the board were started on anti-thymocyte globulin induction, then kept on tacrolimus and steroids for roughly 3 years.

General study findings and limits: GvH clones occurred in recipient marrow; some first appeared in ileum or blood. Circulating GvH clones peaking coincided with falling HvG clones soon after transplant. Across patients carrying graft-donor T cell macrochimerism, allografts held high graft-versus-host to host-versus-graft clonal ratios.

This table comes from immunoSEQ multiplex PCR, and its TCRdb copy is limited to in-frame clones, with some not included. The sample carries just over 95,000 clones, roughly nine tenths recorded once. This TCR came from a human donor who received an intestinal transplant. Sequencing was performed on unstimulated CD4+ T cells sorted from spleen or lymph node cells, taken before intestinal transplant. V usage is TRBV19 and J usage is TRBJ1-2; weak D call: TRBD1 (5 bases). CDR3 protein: CASSIIGTVYGYTF. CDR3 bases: TGTGCCAGTAGTATAATAGGGACTGTCTATGGCTACACCTTC.